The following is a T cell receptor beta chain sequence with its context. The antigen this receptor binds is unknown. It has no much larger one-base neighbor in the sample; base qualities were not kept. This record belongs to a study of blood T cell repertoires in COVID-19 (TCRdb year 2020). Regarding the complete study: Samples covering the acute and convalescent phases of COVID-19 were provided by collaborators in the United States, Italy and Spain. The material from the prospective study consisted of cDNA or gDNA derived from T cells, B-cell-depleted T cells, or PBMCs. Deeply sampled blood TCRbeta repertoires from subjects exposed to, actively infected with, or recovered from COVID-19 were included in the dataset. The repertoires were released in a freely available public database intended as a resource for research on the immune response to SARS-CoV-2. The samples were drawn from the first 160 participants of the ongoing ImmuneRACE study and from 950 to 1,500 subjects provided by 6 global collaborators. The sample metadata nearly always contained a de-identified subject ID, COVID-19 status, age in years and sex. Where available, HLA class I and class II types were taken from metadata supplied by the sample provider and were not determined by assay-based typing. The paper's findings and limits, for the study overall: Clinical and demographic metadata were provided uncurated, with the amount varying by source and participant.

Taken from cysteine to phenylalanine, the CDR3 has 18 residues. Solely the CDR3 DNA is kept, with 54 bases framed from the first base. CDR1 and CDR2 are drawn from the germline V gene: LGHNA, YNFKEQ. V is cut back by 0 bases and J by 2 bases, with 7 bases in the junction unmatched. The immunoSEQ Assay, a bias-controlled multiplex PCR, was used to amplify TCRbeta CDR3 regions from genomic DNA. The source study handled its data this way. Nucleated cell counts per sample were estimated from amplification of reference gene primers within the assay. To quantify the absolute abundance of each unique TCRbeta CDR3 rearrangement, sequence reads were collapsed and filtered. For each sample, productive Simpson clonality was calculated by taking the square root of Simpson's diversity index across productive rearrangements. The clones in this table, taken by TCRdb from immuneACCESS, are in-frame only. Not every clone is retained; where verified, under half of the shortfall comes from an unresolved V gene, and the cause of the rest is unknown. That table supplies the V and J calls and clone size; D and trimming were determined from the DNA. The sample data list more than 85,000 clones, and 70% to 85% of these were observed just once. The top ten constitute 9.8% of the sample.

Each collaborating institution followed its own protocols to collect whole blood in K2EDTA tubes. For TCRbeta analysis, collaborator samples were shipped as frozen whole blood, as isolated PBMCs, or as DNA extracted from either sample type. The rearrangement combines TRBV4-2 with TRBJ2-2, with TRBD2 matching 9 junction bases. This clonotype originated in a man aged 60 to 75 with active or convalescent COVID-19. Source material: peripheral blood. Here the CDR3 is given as CASSQDQLAGLNTGELFF. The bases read TGTGCCAGCAGCCAAGATCAGCTAGCGGGGCTAAACACCGGGGAGCTGTTTTTT.